Listed here are 22 T cell receptor beta chains from one sample, sequenced in a study of cytomegalovirus exposure and HLA in healthy donors. Both 60 Vbeta primers and 13 Jbeta primers went into the PCR. Assay used: immunoSEQ multiplex PCR; TCRdb lists only in-frame clones, some missing. The sample shows approximately 150,000 clones, under 80% of them seen only once. Sequencing was performed on PBMCs. Every receptor here comes from a human donor in good health.

The chain has TRBV5-6 and TRBJ2-5, with 9 bases that match TRBD1. The germline V gene encodes CDR1 SGHDT and CDR2 YYEEEE. V dropped 0 bases and J dropped 5; count of bases not matched to a gene: 5. The CDR3 sequence is 15 residues long. The CDR3, as DNA: TGTGCCAGCAGCTTGGTCGGACAGGGGTTGGAGACCCAGTACTTC. This sequence encodes CASSLVGQGLETQYF.

The chain carries TRBV30 and TRBJ2-5, with TRBD2 identical over 8 bases. This CDR3 spans 14 amino acids. Trimming at V came to 0 bases and at J to 5 bases, leaving 5 bases not matched to a gene. Germline CDR1 and CDR2: GTSNPN and SVGIG (reference sequence). This CDR3 reads CAWSVRGGLETQYF. For the CDR3, the DNA is TGTGCCTGGAGTGTACGGGGGGGATTGGAGACCCAGTACTTC.

This clone was seen a few times. The chain has TRBV2 and TRBJ2-1; TRBD1 is a possible D gene (5 bases). Germline assignment: CDR1 SNHLY and CDR2 FYNNEI. The CDR3 contains 14 residues. V was cut by 0 bases and J by 9 bases, with 12 bases left in between. The CDR3 bases are TGTGCCAGCAGTGAAGCCCCCTATCAGGGTGAGCAGTTCTTC. The encoded protein is CASSEAPYQGEQFF. Using reference TRBV2 and TRBJ2-1 for the parts outside the CDR3, the full variable domain is EPEVTQTPSHQVTQMGQEVILRCVPISNHLYFYWYRQILGQKVEFLVSFYNNEISEKSEIFDDQFSVERPDGSNFTLKIRSTKLEDSAMYFCASSEAPYQGEQFFGPGTRLTVL.

This chain joins TRBV19 and TRBJ1-4, with 10 bases aligning to TRBD1. The junction had 4 bases not matched to a gene; V was cut back by 6 bases and J by 0 bases. The CDR3 runs 16 residues. CDR1 LNHDA and CDR2 SQIVND come from the germline V gene (reference sequence). The CDR3 nucleotides read TGTGCCAGTAGCGCCGGGACAGGGGCAACTAATGAAAAACTGTTTTTT. This codes for CASSAGTGATNEKLFF.

The V and J genes are TRBV4-1 and TRBJ2-7; D is unclear. With 2 bases removed from V and 0 bases from J, the gap between germline ends came to 5 bases. Germline V gene data show CDR1 as MGHRA and CDR2 as YSYEKL. The CDR3 length is 13 residues. CDR3 sequence (DNA): TGCGCCAGCAGCCAATTGAGCTCCTACGAGCAGTACTTC. Translating it yields CASSQLSSYEQYF.

The genes are TRBV9 and TRBJ1-2; no firm D call. V shed 3 bases and J shed 13 bases, with 16 bases lying between them. Germline V gives CDR1 SGDLS, CDR2 YYNGEE. This CDR3 spans 12 amino acids. CDR3 in amino acids: CASSAGYGEGTF. The CDR3 region has the DNA TGTGCCAGCAGCGCAGGATACGGGGAGGGCACCTTC.

V is TRBV28 and J is TRBJ1-2, with 7 bases matching TRBD1. Trimming removed 5 bases from V and 4 bases from J; junction bases left unmatched: 10. This CDR3 is 15 amino acids long. Per the germline V gene, CDR1 is MDHEN and CDR2 is SYDVKM. CDR3 nucleotides: TGTGCCAGCAGTCCTGAGACAGGGTTCGGCTATGGCTACACCTTC. Its protein product is CASSPETGFGYGYTF.

V is TRBV10-3 and J is TRBJ1-3; D gene unclear. Trimming pared 4 bases from V and 0 bases from J, leaving 13 bases between. This CDR3 is 16 amino acids long. Germline CDR1 reads ENHRY; CDR2 reads SYGVKD. The DNA of the CDR3 is TGTGCCATCAGTGCCGTCACCAAACTCTCTGGAAACACCATATATTTT. As protein: CAISAVTKLSGNTIYF.

This clone was seen a handful of times. CDR3 amino acids: CASSPGQGTANEKLFF. The CDR3 DNA follows: TGTGCCAGCAGCCCGGGACAGGGGACGGCTAATGAAAAACTGTTTTTT. This chain links TRBV9 with TRBJ1-4; 10 bases map to TRBD1. J gave up 3 bases and V 4 bases, and 6 bases lay outside the gene matches. The CDR3 contains 16 residues. In germline, CDR1 is SGDLS, CDR2 YYNGEE.

With respect to this clone: One end of the junction varies from germline; a read error may be responsible. The chain carries TRBV19 and TRBJ1-1, with 7 bases fitting TRBD1. Per the germline V gene, CDR1 is LNHDA and CDR2 is SQIVND (reference sequence). This CDR3 is 11 amino acids long. CDR3 in amino acids: CASSTDRDVVF. Written as DNA, the CDR3 is TGTGCCAGTAGTACCGACAGGGATGTCGTCTTT.

V is TRBV19 and J is TRBJ2-3, with 9 bases identical to TRBD1. Per the germline V gene, CDR1 is LNHDA and CDR2 is SQIVND (reference sequence). V gave up 6 bases and J gave up 0 bases; unmatched junction bases: 1. The CDR3 covers 14 residues. CDR3 sequence reads: CASRGQGSTDTQYF. CDR3 DNA sequence: TGTGCCAGTAGGGGACAGGGAAGCACAGATACGCAGTATTTT.

In its sample, this clone was seen a few times. The same CDR3 arises from other DNA sequences in this sample as well. V gene TRBV7-9 combines with J gene TRBJ1-1, with D tentatively TRBD1 (5 bases). The CDR3 extends over 13 amino acids. Trimming took 0 bases from V and 3 from J, leaving 5 bases between them. Looked up from germline, CDR1 is SEHNR and CDR2 is FQNEAQ (reference sequence). The CDR3 DNA reads TGTGCCAGCAGCTTAGCAGGGGACACTGAAGCTTTCTTT. This sequence encodes CASSLAGDTEAFF.

The V and J genes are TRBV19 and TRBJ1-1; D is unclear. The CDR3 length is 15 residues. V gave up 7 bases and J gave up 0 bases, with 15 bases separating them. Germline V CDR1 and CDR2: LNHDA, SQIVND (reference sequence). CDR3 sequence: CASIKRQRMNTEAFF. For the CDR3, the DNA is TGTGCCAGTATAAAGCGCCAGCGGATGAACACTGAAGCTTTCTTT.

The rearrangement links TRBV5-1 to TRBJ2-1, with 7 bases aligning to TRBD2. This CDR3 has 15 amino acids. Germline CDR1 reads SGHRS; CDR2 reads YFSETQ. V dropped 0 bases and J dropped 4; count of bases not matched to a gene: 4. CDR3 in amino acids: CASSLVGGNYNEQFF. In DNA, the CDR3 is TGCGCCAGCAGCTTGGTCGGGGGGAATTACAATGAGCAGTTCTTC.

This clone was picked up one time. Here the CDR3 reads CASSLARGGEKLFF. CDR3 nucleotides: TGCGCCAGCAGCTTGGCCCGAGGCGGTGAAAAACTGTTTTTT. The gene calls are TRBV5-1 and TRBJ1-4; D unresolved. This CDR3 has 14 amino acids. V lost 0 bases and J 7 bases, leaving 10 bases between the germline ends. Germline CDR1 and CDR2: SGHRS and YFSETQ.

The V gene is TRBV5-4, the J gene TRBJ2-7; the match to TRBD1 covers 10 bases. From germline, CDR1 is SGHNT and CDR2 YYREEE (reference sequence). The CDR3 has 16 amino acids. The ends lost 0 bases at V and 3 bases at J; junction bases unmatched: 6. In nucleotides, the CDR3 is TGTGCCAGCAGCTTGGTAATTGGGACAGGGGTCTACGAGCAGTACTTC. Translating it yields CASSLVIGTGVYEQYF.

The rearrangement links TRBV5-1 to TRBJ1-1; TRBD1 aligns across 7 bases. Trimming cost V 6 bases and J 3 bases; bases outside gene matches: 11. This CDR3 contains 15 residues. Germline loops: CDR1 SGHRS, CDR2 YFSETQ. The CDR3 DNA reads as TGCGCCAGCACCAAAAGCCGGGACAGAGACACTGAAGCTTTCTTT. This translates into CASTKSRDRDTEAFF.

This sequence joins TRBV15 and TRBJ1-5; 10 bases agree with TRBD1. Germline V gene data show CDR1 as LNHNV and CDR2 as YYDKDF (reference sequence). Trimming at V came to 4 bases and at J to 1 base, leaving 4 bases not matched to a gene. The CDR3 is 16 residues long. Written as DNA, the CDR3 is TGTGCCACCAGCAATGGACAGGGGGGGAGCAATCAGCCCCAGCATTTT. This gives the protein CATSNGQGGSNQPQHF.

This rearrangement joins TRBV7-3 to TRBJ1-5; 10 nucleotides match TRBD1. The CDR3 sequence is 17 residues long. The germline V gene encodes CDR1 SGHTA and CDR2 FQGTGA. The V segment lost 4 bases and the J segment 3 bases; nucleotides outside the gene matches: 9. This chain's CDR3 is CASSSHRTGGDNQPQHF. The CDR3 DNA is TGTGCCAGCAGCTCCCATAGGACAGGGGGGGACAATCAGCCCCAGCATTTT. Full variable domain (rest looked up from reference TRBV7-3 and TRBJ1-5): GAGVSQTPSNKVTEKGKYVELRCDPISGHTALYWYRQSLGQGPEFLIYFQGTGAADDSGLPNDRFFAVRPEGSVSTLKIQRTERGDSAVYLCASSSHRTGGDNQPQHFGDGTRLSIL.

The gene calls are TRBV6-1 and TRBJ2-1, with TRBD2 matching over 9 bases. The CDR3 totals 15 residues. J was trimmed by 4 bases and V by 6 bases; bases with no gene match: 7. Germline V CDR1 and CDR2: MNHNS, SASEGT. CDR3 bases: TGTGCCAGCAGGACGCTAGCGGGGAGTTACAATGAGCAGTTCTTC. Its protein is CASRTLAGSYNEQFF.

The chain combines TRBV7-2 with TRBJ2-5; TRBD1 aligns across 7 bases. The CDR3 covers 16 residues. J was trimmed by 7 bases and V by 5 bases; bases with no gene match: 16. Germline CDR1 SGHTA, CDR2 FQGNSA. The CDR3 DNA reads as TGTGCCAGCAGCCTCGACCCGGGACAGATAGCAGGGACCCAGTACTTC. Amino acids: CASSLDPGQIAGTQYF.

The chain recombines TRBV18 with TRBJ1-5; the D gene is possibly TRBD1 (6 bases). There are 18 residues in the CDR3. V lost 1 base and J lost 0, with 16 bases in between. CDR1 KGHSH and CDR2 LQKENI come from the germline V gene. The CDR3, as DNA: TGTGCCAGCTCACCACAGGGACAACGATTCTATAGCAATCAGCCCCAGCATTTT. Translating it yields CASSPQGQRFYSNQPQHF.